These 18 T cell receptor beta chains share one sample of origin, sequenced in a study of T cell repertoires in cytomegalovirus infection. In TCRdb, the reads were re-called with MiXCR into one record per CDR3 protein. The sample has roughly 630,000 distinct CDR3 sequences, approximately 25% seen once; the top ten hold approximately 8%. Material for sequencing was CD8+ T cells from PBMCs. These receptors came from a human donor in good health (CMV status not recorded). Some clones in this sample may be carry-over from other donors' samples.

The chain employs TRBV27 and TRBJ1-2; D is uncertain. The V gene lost 2 bases and the J gene lost 3 bases, with 10 bases spanning the gap. Germline V gene data show CDR1 as MNHEY and CDR2 as SMNVEV (reference sequence). This CDR3 is built from 14 residues. CDR3 DNA sequence: TGTGCCAGCAGTTTAACTCAGAGCCACTATGGCTACACCTTC. It translates to CASSLTQSHYGYTF.

This clonotype came up many times. CDR3 coding DNA: TGTGCCAGCGGGGGGGTTGAGCAGTTCTTC. It specifies CASGGVEQFF. V and J are TRBV7-9 and TRBJ2-1; TRBD2 matches at 7 bases. The CDR3 is 10 amino acids. Losses at the gene ends were 8 bases for V and 9 bases for J; bases not matched to a gene: 1. The V gene's germline CDR1 is SEHNR and CDR2 FQNEAQ (reference sequence).

This clonotype was seen only a few times. The chain employs TRBV19 and TRBJ2-1; 11 positions match TRBD2. This CDR3 spans 14 amino acids. Germline V gene sequence: CDR1 LNHDA, CDR2 SQIVND (reference sequence). J was trimmed by 5 bases and V by 6 bases; bases with no gene match: 3. Written as DNA, the CDR3 is TGTGCCAGTAGACTAGCGGGGGAGGACAATGAGCAGTTCTTC. This translates into CASRLAGEDNEQFF.

As for this clonotype: A single base separates this from a much larger clone, so it may be a read error. The gene calls are TRBV6-6 and TRBJ2-3; D uncertain. Germline CDR1 and CDR2: MNHNY and SVGAGI (reference sequence). V was shortened by 7 bases and J by 0 bases, with 20 bases between the two germline ends. This CDR3 has 17 residues. The CDR3 sequence is CASTSMRRRPSTDTQYF. CDR3 DNA: TGTGCCAGCACCTCAATGCGACGTCGACCTAGCACAGATACGCAGTATTTT.

Only a few counts were recorded for this clonotype. The V call is TRBV6-2 or TRBV6-3, the J call TRBJ1-5, with 8 positions matching TRBD1. CDR3 length: 16 residues. Per germline, CDR1 MNHEY and CDR2 SVGEGT. With 4 bases clipped from V and 3 bases from J, the junction kept 8 bases outside the gene matches. Written as DNA, the CDR3 is TGTGCCAGCAGTTTACAGGCAGGGGGCATCAATCAGCCCCAGCATTTT. Protein sequence: CASSLQAGGINQPQHF.

This clonotype was observed many times. The chain combines TRBV5-6 with TRBJ2-3; TRBD2 aligns across 9 bases. This CDR3 contains 17 residues. The germline CDR1 and CDR2 sequences are SGHDT and YYEEEE. V trimming: 2 bases; J trimming: 5 bases; junction bases outside the gene matches: 12. The CDR3 sequence is CASSFGIAGAPEDTQYF. The CDR3 region has the DNA TGTGCCAGCAGCTTTGGGATAGCGGGGGCCCCAGAAGATACGCAGTATTTT.

This chain joins TRBV11-2 and TRBJ2-5; TRBD2 aligns across 12 bases. The CDR3 runs 15 residues. The V segment lost 3 bases and the J segment 4 bases; nucleotides outside the gene matches: 3. Germline CDR1 reads SGHAT; CDR2 reads FQNNGV. The CDR3 DNA follows: TGTGCCAGCAGCTTTCGGGGACTAGCGGGAGAGACCCAGTACTTC. Protein product: CASSFRGLAGETQYF.

Only a few counts were recorded for this clonotype. The chain has TRBV20-1 and TRBJ2-7, with D perhaps given as TRBD1 or TRBD2 (5 bases each). Looked up from germline, CDR1 is DFQATT and CDR2 is SNEGSKA (reference sequence). The CDR3 has 18 residues. V shed 1 base and J shed 2 bases, with 24 bases lying between them. CDR3 protein: CSARVTGPRVTTTYEQYF. The CDR3 DNA sequence: TGCAGTGCTAGAGTAACGGGGCCACGGGTGACAACCACCTACGAGCAGTACTTC.

V usage is TRBV7-9 and J usage is TRBJ2-1; 12 positions agree with TRBD2. After removal of 5 bases from V and 0 bases from J, the junction contained 5 bases not matched to a gene. CDR1 and CDR2 from the germline V gene are SEHNR and FQNEAQ (reference sequence). The CDR3 loop spans 17 amino acids. CDR3 amino acids: CASSTGLAGSSYNEQFF. As DNA, the CDR3 is TGTGCCAGCAGCACCGGACTAGCGGGGAGCTCCTACAATGAGCAGTTCTTC.

The V and J genes are TRBV15 and TRBJ2-6; TRBD2 is a possible D gene (5 bases). V lost 4 bases and J lost 2, with 6 bases in between. Germline V CDR1 and CDR2: LNHNV, YYDKDF (reference sequence). This CDR3 comprises 14 residues. CDR3: CATSMEAGANVLTF. The CDR3 region has the DNA TGTGCCACCAGCATGGAGGCTGGGGCCAACGTCCTGACTTTC.

This clonotype occurred many times. The J gene is TRBJ1-2, the V gene TRBV7-9; 7 bases align to TRBD1. V lost 5 bases to trimming and J lost 7 bases; unmatched junction nucleotides: 10. Germline assignment: CDR1 SEHNR and CDR2 FQNEAQ (reference sequence). CDR3 length: 14 residues. The CDR3 is CASSQIRQGFGYTF. The CDR3 DNA sequence: TGTGCCAGCAGCCAAATAAGACAGGGATTTGGCTACACCTTC.

The chain combines TRBV7-3 with TRBJ2-7; weak D call: TRBD2 (5 bases). V was trimmed by 7 bases and J by 0 bases, leaving 13 bases between them. Per the germline V gene, CDR1 is SGHTA and CDR2 is FQGTGA. The CDR3 contains 14 residues. In DNA form, the CDR3 reads TGTGCCAGCAACTCGGACGGGAACTCCTACGAGCAGTACTTC. Translating gives CASNSDGNSYEQYF. The variable domain in full, with the rest retrieved from reference TRBV7-3 and TRBJ2-7, is GAGVSQTPSNKVTEKGKYVELRCDPISGHTALYWYRQSLGQGPEFLIYFQGTGAADDSGLPNDRFFAVRPEGSVSTLKIQRTERGDSAVYLCASNSDGNSYEQYFGPGTRLTVT.

The chain has TRBV7-9 and TRBJ1-1; D not certain. The V end lost 5 bases, the J end lost 3 bases, and 16 bases lay between the germline ends. The CDR3 has 15 amino acids. Per the germline V gene, CDR1 is SEHNR and CDR2 is FQNEAQ (reference sequence). Written as DNA, the CDR3 is TGTGCCAGCAGCCCTCCTCGGGGTATCGACACTGAAGCTTTCTTT. This sequence encodes CASSPPRGIDTEAFF. Full variable domain (remainder filled in from reference TRBV7-9 and TRBJ1-1): DTGVSQNPRHKITKRGQNVTFRCDPISEHNRLYWYRQTLGQGPEFLTYFQNEAQLEKSRLLSDRFSAERPKGSFSTLEIQRTEQGDSAMYLCASSPPRGIDTEAFFGQGTRLTVV.

This clonotype was counted many times. The rearrangement uses TRBV20-1 and TRBJ2-2; TRBD2 agrees at 8 bases. V was pared by 2 bases and J by 5 bases, with 7 bases of the junction left unmatched. Looked up from germline, CDR1 is DFQATT and CDR2 is SNEGSKA (reference sequence). There are 15 residues in the CDR3. The CDR3 loop is CSARTGGEDTGELFF. For the CDR3, the DNA is TGCAGTGCTAGAACGGGGGGGGAAGATACCGGGGAGCTGTTTTTT.

This clonotype is a singleton in its sample. The chain employs TRBV5-4 and TRBJ2-7; D is unclear. Trimming took off 0 bases at V and 6 bases at J, with 10 bases between the two ends. There are 13 residues in the CDR3. CDR1 is SGHNT and CDR2 is YYREEE in the germline V gene (reference sequence). The CDR3, as DNA: TGTGCCAGCAGCTTGGGGATACAGACCGAGCAGTACTTC. Its translation: CASSLGIQTEQYF.

This clonotype was observed a few times. The V call is TRBV7-9, the J call TRBJ2-1; D possibly corresponds to TRBD1 (5 bases). The CDR3 spans 18 residues. V lost 2 bases to trimming and J lost 3 bases, with 20 bases between them. CDR1 and CDR2 (germline): SEHNR, FQNEAQ (reference sequence). The CDR3 DNA reads as TGTGCCAGCAGCTTACCAGGGTCTGGACCCAGGAGCTACAATGAGCAGTTCTTC. Translation gives CASSLPGSGPRSYNEQFF.

This clonotype was observed a handful of times. The chain joins TRBV28 to TRBJ2-6; TRBD1 might be the D (6 bases). This CDR3 is built from 19 residues. Germline CDR1 reads MDHEN; CDR2 reads SYDVKM. With 5 bases removed from V and 0 bases from J, the gap between germline ends came to 20 bases. CDR3 nucleotides: TGTGCCAGCAGTCCCGCAGGGGCCCACCTTTTCTCTGGGGCCAACGTCCTGACTTTC. Residues: CASSPAGAHLFSGANVLTF. Full variable domain (rest looked up from reference TRBV28 and TRBJ2-6): DVKVTQSSRYLVKRTGEKVFLECVQDMDHENMFWYRQDPGLGLRLIYFSYDVKMKEKGDIPEGYSVSREKKERFSLILESASTNQTSMYLCASSPAGAHLFSGANVLTFGAGSRLTVL.

This chain uses TRBV19 with TRBJ2-1, with TRBD2 matching over 12 bases. The CDR3 covers 19 residues. The trim removed 7 bases at V and 6 bases at J, leaving 19 bases unmatched. Germline-derived CDR1 and CDR2 are LNHDA and SQIVND (reference sequence). As DNA, the CDR3 is TGTGCCAGTACCATCTCTAGCGGGGGGGGATCCTCGCTAGGCAATGAGCAGTTCTTC. Translating gives CASTISSGGGSSLGNEQFF.